These 27 T cell receptor beta chains were sequenced from one sample in a study of T-cell memory formation after mild COVID-19. MiXCR, applied by TCRdb to the 5' RACE reads, yields one record per CDR3 protein. The data hold about 560,000 distinct CDR3 sequences, with roughly 22% observed a single time. Sequencing used PBMCs or a T cell subset sorted from them (not recorded which). These receptors came from an adult woman who had mild COVID-19 (a few samples of this study predate the infection). Cell type and time point are not known.

The V gene is TRBV7-8, the J gene TRBJ1-3; no clear D. This CDR3 spans 14 amino acids. With 4 bases removed from V and 4 bases from J, the gap between germline ends came to 11 bases. From germline, CDR1 is SGHVS and CDR2 FQNEAQ. The CDR3 region has the DNA TGTGCCAGCAGCTCTTCCCAACCCGGAAACACCATATATTTT. The encoded protein is CASSSSQPGNTIYF.

V usage is TRBV5-6 and J usage is TRBJ1-1; D uncertain. Germline CDR1 and CDR2: SGHDT and YYEEEE. The CDR3 is made up of 14 amino acids. The ends were cut back, 3 bases at V and 5 bases at J, with 14 bases in the middle. Here the CDR3 reads CASSWGWTRTEAFF. As DNA, the CDR3 is TGTGCCAGCAGCTGGGGTTGGACGAGGACTGAAGCTTTCTTT.

There are a few counts of this clonotype. This chain links TRBV20-1 with TRBJ2-3; D uncertain. Germline V gene data show CDR1 as DFQATT and CDR2 as SNEGSKA (reference sequence). The V end was cut by 1 base, the J end by 2 bases, with 10 bases between. The CDR3 is 14 amino acids. CDR3 DNA: TGCAGTGCTAGAGCTTTTGACACCACAGATACGCAGTATTTT. Its translation: CSARAFDTTDTQYF.

The rearrangement links TRBV3-1 to TRBJ2-5, with 7 bases identical to TRBD2. V lost 7 bases, J lost 4 bases, and 6 bases stayed unmatched. The CDR3 extends over 13 amino acids. Germline assignment: CDR1 LGHDT and CDR2 YNNKEL (reference sequence). CDR3 sequence: CASNAGLRETQYF. Written as DNA, the CDR3 is TGTGCCAGCAACGCGGGACTACGAGAGACCCAGTACTTC.

This clonotype has only a few counts. The V and J genes are TRBV24-1 and TRBJ2-3; D is ambiguous. The CDR3 extends over 15 amino acids. Germline V gene data show CDR1 as KGHDR and CDR2 as SFDVKD. Trimming removed 7 bases from V and 0 bases from J, with 13 bases in between. Here the CDR3 reads CATSTSWGSTDTQYF. CDR3 sequence (DNA): TGTGCCACCAGCACCAGTTGGGGTAGCACAGATACGCAGTATTTT.

The J gene is TRBJ2-2, the V gene TRBV6-5; D is unresolved. There are 18 residues in the CDR3. Trimming shortened V by 6 bases and J by 1 base, and 21 bases separated the two germline ends. The V gene's germline CDR1 is MNHEY and CDR2 SVGAGI. In DNA form, the CDR3 reads TGTGCCAGCAGACAACACCAATACAGACTCCTGAACACCGGGGAGCTGTTTTTT. Protein: CASRQHQYRLLNTGELFF.

This clonotype was picked up a small number of times. V and J are TRBV12-5 and TRBJ1-2, with D uncertain. Germline V gene sequence: CDR1 LGHNT, CDR2 FRNRAP. Trimming took 5 bases from V and 2 from J, leaving 12 bases between them. There are 14 residues in the CDR3. The DNA for the CDR3 is TGTGCTAGTGGTCCCCCCTTGTCGAACTATGGCTACACCTTC. Its protein is CASGPPLSNYGYTF.

For this clonotype: A much larger clone differs from this one at a single base, so this may be a read error. The genes are TRBV7-2 and TRBJ2-3; 7 bases match TRBD1. Germline V gene data show CDR1 as SGHTA and CDR2 as FQGNSA. This CDR3 has 16 residues. The trim removed 5 bases at V and 2 bases at J, leaving 10 bases unmatched. The CDR3 DNA sequence: TGTGCCAGCAGCAACAGGGGCCATCAAGTCACAGATACGCAGTATTTT. It yields the protein CASSNRGHQVTDTQYF.

This sequence joins TRBV12-3 or TRBV12-4 and TRBJ2-3; the match to TRBD2 covers 7 bases. CDR3 length equals 15 residues. V shed 6 bases, J shed 3 bases, and the junction held 9 bases outside the gene matches. CDR3 DNA: TGTGCCAGCAGGGAAGCGGGATGGGTTACAGATACGCAGTATTTT. Its protein product is CASREAGWVTDTQYF.

The chain has TRBV11-1 and TRBJ2-5; 7 nucleotides align to TRBD1. Germline V gene data show CDR1 as SGHAT and CDR2 as FQDESV (reference sequence). The V segment lost 6 bases and the J segment 1 base; nucleotides outside the gene matches: 5. CDR3 length equals 14 residues. In nucleotides, the CDR3 is TGTGCCAGCAGAAAACAGGGGATCCAAGAGACCCAGTACTTC. Amino acids: CASRKQGIQETQYF.

The CDR3, as DNA: TGTGCCAGCAGCCAGATACAGGGGGCTGATGGCTACACCTTC. This sequence encodes CASSQIQGADGYTF. The chain joins TRBV3-1 to TRBJ1-2; 9 nucleotides align to TRBD1. This CDR3 has 14 amino acids. Germline CDR1 reads LGHDT; CDR2 reads YNNKEL (reference sequence). J was trimmed by 6 bases and V by 3 bases; bases with no gene match: 5.

The chain joins TRBV11-3 to TRBJ1-1; tentative D call: TRBD1 (5 bases). With 3 bases removed from V and 1 base from J, the gap between germline ends came to 12 bases. CDR1 is SGHNT, CDR2 YENEEA, per germline. This CDR3 has 15 residues. The CDR3 protein is CASSFEGIQNTEAFF. CDR3 nucleotides: TGTGCCAGCAGCTTCGAGGGGATTCAGAACACTGAAGCTTTCTTT. The full variable domain, in which reference TRBV11-3 and TRBJ1-1 provide the parts outside the CDR3, is EAGVVQSPRYKIIEKKQPVAFWCNPISGHNTLYWYLQNLGQGPELLIRYENEEAVDDSQLPKDRFSAERLKGVDSTLKIQPAELGDSAVYLCASSFEGIQNTEAFFGQGTRLTVV.

This clonotype was detected a few times. This rearrangement joins TRBV4-1 to TRBJ1-1; 8 positions match TRBD1. The V gene's germline CDR1 is MGHRA and CDR2 YSYEKL. V shed 7 bases, J shed 5 bases, and the junction held 9 bases outside the gene matches. This CDR3 spans 14 amino acids. The CDR3 protein is CASTSDRGRTEAFF. CDR3 coding DNA: TGCGCCAGCACTTCCGACAGGGGAAGGACTGAAGCTTTCTTT.

This clonotype occurred a few times. This chain uses TRBV15 with TRBJ1-2; D unresolved. CDR1 and CDR2 (germline): LNHNV, YYDKDF (reference sequence). This CDR3 is 16 amino acids long. V was cut by 0 bases and J by 7 bases, with 18 bases left in between. The DNA of the CDR3 is TGTGCCACCAGCAGAGATCAGTTGGCCCCCCTTAGTGGCTACACCTTC. This codes for CATSRDQLAPLSGYTF.

In this sample, this clonotype turned up a few times. J is TRBJ2-7 and V is TRBV6-2 or TRBV6-3, with unresolved D. Per the germline V gene, CDR1 is MNHEY and CDR2 is SVGEGT. Trimming pared 3 bases from V and 0 bases from J, leaving 15 bases between. The CDR3 runs to 16 residues. In nucleotides, the CDR3 is TGTGCCAGCAGTTATCAAGTGGCGGACCCCTCCTACGAGCAGTACTTC. This encodes CASSYQVADPSYEQYF.

This clonotype was observed a few times. The gene calls are TRBV7-9 and TRBJ2-7; TRBD1 matches 7 bases. Germline CDR1 and CDR2: SEHNR and FQNEAQ (reference sequence). V shed 4 bases, J shed 6 bases, and the junction held 3 bases outside the gene matches. This CDR3 comprises 12 residues. CDR3 in DNA: TGTGCCAGCAGCTGGCAGGGGGTCGAGCAGTACTTC. Residues: CASSWQGVEQYF.

V usage is TRBV12-3 or TRBV12-4 and J usage is TRBJ2-1; 7 positions match TRBD2. With V trimmed by 6 bases and J by 9 bases, 11 bases remained unmatched. The CDR3 is 14 amino acids. CDR3 coding DNA: TGTGCCAGCAGCGCCGGGACTAACCTCGGTGAGCAGTTCTTC. Its protein is CASSAGTNLGEQFF.

The chain carries TRBV10-3 and TRBJ1-1; tentative D call: TRBD1 (6 bases). There are 17 residues in the CDR3. Between the trimmed V and J ends, which lost 5 bases and 5 bases, there was a span of 24 bases. Germline V gene lookup returns CDR1 ENHRY and CDR2 SYGVKD. CDR3 sequence (DNA): TGTGCCATCAGTCCTGGGGGCGGGAGGCATCGGGGGACTGAAGCTTTCTTT. Encoded protein: CAISPGGGRHRGTEAFF.

The V call is TRBV6-1, the J call TRBJ2-5, with D possibly called TRBD1 or TRBD2 (6 bases each). The V end lost 4 bases, the J end lost 5 bases, and 14 bases lay between the germline ends. CDR3 size: 14 residues. CDR1 and CDR2 (germline): MNHNS, SASEGT. The CDR3 sequence is CASSVFGGRETQYF. The CDR3 coding sequence is TGTGCCAGCAGTGTCTTCGGGGGCCGGGAGACCCAGTACTTC.

This clonotype has only a few counts. The V gene is TRBV7-8, the J gene TRBJ1-2; TRBD1 agrees at 11 bases. With 0 bases clipped from V and 8 bases from J, the junction kept 8 bases outside the gene matches. Germline loops: CDR1 SGHVS, CDR2 FQNEAQ. CDR3 length equals 16 residues. The CDR3 loop is CASSLAGGQGGLGYTF. In DNA, the CDR3 is TGTGCCAGCAGCTTAGCGGGGGGACAGGGGGGTCTGGGCTACACCTTC.

A few counts support this clonotype. The chain joins TRBV3-1 to TRBJ2-7; tentatively, D is TRBD1 (6 bases). Germline CDR1 is LGHDT and CDR2 is YNNKEL (reference sequence). Trimming cost V 4 bases and J 2 bases, with 24 bases left between them. CDR3 length: 18 amino acids. The CDR3 region has the DNA TGTGCCAGCAGCCTCGTTAGGCCGGACAGCTATCCTACCTACGAGCAGTACTTC. As protein: CASSLVRPDSYPTYEQYF.

This clonotype was detected only a few times. This sequence joins TRBV18 and TRBJ1-4; D possibly corresponds to TRBD1 (5 bases). CDR1 and CDR2 (germline): KGHSH, LQKENI. Trimming removed 2 bases from V and 5 bases from J, with 9 bases in between. CDR3 length: 14 amino acids. Written as DNA, the CDR3 is TGTGCCAGCTCACCAGGGGCAGAGAATGAAAAACTGTTTTTT. It is translated as CASSPGAENEKLFF.

Concerning this clonotype itself: One end of the junction fails to match germline, which may point to a read error. The rearrangement uses TRBV5-6 and TRBJ2-5, with 7 nucleotides matching TRBD2. CDR1 is SGHDT, CDR2 YYEEEE, per germline. The CDR3 contains 16 residues. CDR3: CASRSSGAPTAETQCF. In DNA, the CDR3 is TGTGCCAGCAGATCCAGCGGGGCCCCAACAGCGGAGACCCAGTGCTTC.

In DNA form, the CDR3 reads TGCGCCAGCAGCTTGGACGACAGGGTTCGAGAGACCCAGTACTTC. This translates into CASSLDDRVRETQYF. This chain connects TRBV5-1 to TRBJ2-5, with 7 bases identical to TRBD1. Germline CDR1 SGHRS, CDR2 YFSETQ. Trimming took 0 bases from V and 4 from J; bases not matched to a gene: 6. This CDR3 contains 15 residues.

This clonotype was counted a few times. This sequence joins TRBV7-9 and TRBJ2-1; TRBD2 matches at 12 bases. Germline V gene sequence: CDR1 SEHNR, CDR2 FQNEAQ (reference sequence). Trimming took 2 bases from V and 8 from J; bases not matched to a gene: 4. The CDR3 extends over 15 amino acids. CDR3 DNA sequence: TGTGCCAGCAGCTTATGGACTAGCGGGAACGATGAGCAGTTCTTC. This encodes CASSLWTSGNDEQFF.

V is TRBV3-1 and J is TRBJ2-2, with 10 bases aligning to TRBD2. The CDR3 runs 15 residues. V lost 4 bases, J lost 5 bases, and 4 bases stayed unmatched. CDR1 and CDR2 (germline): LGHDT, YNNKEL (reference sequence). CDR3 nucleotide sequence: TGTGCCAGCAGCCCAGCGGGAGGGGTAACCGGGGAGCTGTTTTTT. Translation: CASSPAGGVTGELFF. Variable domain in full (rest from reference TRBV3-1 and TRBJ2-2): DTAVSQTPKYLVTQMGNDKSIKCEQNLGHDTMYWYKQDSKKFLKIMFSYNNKELIINETVPNRFSPKSPDKAHLNLHINSLELGDSAVYFCASSPAGGVTGELFFGEGSRLTVL.

The chain is built from TRBV7-6 and TRBJ2-1; 7 bases line up with TRBD1. With V trimmed by 5 bases and J by 8 bases, 12 bases remained unmatched. The CDR3 totals 15 residues. Germline values: CDR1 SGHVS, CDR2 FNYEAQ. The CDR3 coding sequence is TGTGCCAGCAGCACAGGGGTCGGTACAGGGTATGAGCAGTTCTTC. Translating it yields CASSTGVGTGYEQFF.